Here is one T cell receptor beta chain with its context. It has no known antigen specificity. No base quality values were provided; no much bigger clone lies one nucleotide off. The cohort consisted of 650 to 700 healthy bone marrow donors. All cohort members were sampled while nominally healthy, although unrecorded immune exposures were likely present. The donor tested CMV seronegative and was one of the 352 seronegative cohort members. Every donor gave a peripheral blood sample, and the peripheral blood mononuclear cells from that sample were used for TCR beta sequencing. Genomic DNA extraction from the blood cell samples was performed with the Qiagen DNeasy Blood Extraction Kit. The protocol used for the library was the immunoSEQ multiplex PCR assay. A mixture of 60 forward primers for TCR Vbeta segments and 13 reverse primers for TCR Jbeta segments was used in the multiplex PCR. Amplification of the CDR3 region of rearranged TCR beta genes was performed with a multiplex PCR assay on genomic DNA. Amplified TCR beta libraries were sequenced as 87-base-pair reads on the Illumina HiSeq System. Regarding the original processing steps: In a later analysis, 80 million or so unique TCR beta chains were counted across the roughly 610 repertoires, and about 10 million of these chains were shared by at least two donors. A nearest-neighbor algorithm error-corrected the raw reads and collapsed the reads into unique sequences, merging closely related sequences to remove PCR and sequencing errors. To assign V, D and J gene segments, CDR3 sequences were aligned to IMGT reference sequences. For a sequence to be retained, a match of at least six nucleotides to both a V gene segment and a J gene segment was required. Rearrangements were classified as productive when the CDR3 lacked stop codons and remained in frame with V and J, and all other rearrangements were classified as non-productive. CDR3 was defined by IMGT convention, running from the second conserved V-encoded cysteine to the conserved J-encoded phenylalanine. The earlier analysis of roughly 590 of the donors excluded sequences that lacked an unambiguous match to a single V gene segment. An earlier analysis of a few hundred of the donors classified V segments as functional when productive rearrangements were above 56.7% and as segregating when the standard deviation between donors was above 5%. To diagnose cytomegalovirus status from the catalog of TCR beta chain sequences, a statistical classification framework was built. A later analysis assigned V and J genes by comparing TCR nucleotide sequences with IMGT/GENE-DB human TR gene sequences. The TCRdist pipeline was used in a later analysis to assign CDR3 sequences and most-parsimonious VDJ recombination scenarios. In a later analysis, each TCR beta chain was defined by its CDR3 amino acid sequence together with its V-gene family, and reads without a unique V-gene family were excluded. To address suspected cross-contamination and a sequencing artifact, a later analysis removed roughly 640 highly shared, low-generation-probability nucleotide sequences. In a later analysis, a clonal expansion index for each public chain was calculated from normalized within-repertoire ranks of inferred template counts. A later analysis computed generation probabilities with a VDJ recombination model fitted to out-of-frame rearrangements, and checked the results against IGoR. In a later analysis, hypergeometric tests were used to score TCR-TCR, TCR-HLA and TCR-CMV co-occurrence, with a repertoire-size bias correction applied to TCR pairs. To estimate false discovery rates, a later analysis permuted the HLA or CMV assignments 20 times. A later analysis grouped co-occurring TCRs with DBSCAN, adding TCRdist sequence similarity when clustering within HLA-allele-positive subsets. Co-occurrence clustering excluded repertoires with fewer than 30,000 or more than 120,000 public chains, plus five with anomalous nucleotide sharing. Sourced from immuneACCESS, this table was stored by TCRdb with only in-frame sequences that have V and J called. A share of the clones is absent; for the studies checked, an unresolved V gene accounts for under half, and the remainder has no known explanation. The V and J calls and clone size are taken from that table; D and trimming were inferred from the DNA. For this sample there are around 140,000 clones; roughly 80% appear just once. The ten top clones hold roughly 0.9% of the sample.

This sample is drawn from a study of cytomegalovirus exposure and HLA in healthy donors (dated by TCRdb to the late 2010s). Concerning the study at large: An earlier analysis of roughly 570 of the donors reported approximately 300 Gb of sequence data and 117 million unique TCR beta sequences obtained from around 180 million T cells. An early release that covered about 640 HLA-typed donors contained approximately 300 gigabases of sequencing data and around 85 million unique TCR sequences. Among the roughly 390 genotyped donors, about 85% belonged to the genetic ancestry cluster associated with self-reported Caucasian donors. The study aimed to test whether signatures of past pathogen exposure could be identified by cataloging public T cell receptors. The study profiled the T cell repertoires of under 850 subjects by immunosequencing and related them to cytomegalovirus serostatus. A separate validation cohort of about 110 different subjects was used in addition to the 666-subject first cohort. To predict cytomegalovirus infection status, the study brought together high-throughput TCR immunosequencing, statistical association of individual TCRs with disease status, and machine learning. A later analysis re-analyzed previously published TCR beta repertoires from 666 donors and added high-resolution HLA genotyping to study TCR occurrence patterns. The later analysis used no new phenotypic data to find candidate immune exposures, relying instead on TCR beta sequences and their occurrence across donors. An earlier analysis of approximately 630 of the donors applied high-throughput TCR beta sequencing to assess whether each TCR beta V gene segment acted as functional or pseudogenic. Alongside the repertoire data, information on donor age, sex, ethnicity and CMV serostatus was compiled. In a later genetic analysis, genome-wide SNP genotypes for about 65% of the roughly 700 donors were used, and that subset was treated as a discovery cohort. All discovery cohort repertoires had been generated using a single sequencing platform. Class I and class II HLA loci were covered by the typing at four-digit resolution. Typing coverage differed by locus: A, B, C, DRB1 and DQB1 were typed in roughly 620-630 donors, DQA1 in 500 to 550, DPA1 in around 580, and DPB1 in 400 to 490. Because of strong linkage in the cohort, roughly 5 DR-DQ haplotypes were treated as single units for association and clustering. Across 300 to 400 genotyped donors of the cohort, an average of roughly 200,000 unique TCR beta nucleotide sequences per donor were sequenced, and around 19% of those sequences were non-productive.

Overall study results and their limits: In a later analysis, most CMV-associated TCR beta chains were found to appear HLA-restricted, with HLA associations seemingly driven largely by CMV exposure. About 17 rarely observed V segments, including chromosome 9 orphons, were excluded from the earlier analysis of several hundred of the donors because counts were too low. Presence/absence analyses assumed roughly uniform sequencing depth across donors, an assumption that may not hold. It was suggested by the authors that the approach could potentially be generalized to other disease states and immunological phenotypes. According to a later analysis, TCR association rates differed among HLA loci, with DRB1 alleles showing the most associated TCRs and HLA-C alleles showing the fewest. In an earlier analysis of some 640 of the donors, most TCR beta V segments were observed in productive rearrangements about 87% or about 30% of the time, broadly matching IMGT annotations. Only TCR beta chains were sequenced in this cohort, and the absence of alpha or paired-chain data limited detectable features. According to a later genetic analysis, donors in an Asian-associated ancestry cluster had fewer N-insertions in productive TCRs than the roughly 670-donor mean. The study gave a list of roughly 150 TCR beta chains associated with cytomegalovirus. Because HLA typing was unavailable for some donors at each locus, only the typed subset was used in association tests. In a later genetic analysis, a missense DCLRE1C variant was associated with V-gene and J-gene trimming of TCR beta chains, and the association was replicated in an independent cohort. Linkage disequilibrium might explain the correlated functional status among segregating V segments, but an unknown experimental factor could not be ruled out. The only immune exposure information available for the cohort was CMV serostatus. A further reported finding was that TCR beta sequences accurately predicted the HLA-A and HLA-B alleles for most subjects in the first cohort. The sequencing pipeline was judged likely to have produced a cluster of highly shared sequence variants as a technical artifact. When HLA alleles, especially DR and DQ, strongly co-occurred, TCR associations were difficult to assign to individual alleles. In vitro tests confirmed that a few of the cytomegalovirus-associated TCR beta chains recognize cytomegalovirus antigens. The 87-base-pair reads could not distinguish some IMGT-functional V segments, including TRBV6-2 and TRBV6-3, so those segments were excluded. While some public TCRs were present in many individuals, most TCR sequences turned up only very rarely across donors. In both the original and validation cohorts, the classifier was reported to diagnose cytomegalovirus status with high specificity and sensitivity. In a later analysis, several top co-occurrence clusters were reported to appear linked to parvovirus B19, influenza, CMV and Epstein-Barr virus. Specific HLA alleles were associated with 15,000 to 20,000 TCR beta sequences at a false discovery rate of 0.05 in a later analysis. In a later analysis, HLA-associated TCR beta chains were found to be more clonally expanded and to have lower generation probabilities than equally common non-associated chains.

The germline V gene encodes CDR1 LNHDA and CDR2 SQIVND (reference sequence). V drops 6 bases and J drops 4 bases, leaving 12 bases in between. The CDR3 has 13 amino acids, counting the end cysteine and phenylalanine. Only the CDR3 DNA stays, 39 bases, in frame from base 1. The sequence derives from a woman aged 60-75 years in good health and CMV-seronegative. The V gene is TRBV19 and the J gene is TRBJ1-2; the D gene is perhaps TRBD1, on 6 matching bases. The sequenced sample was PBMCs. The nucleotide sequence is TGTGCCAGTAGCCCCACAGGGACCTATGGCTACACCTTC. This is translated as CASSPTGTYGYTF.